The clone carrying this T cell receptor (beta chain) was seen once. This record comes from a study of T cells after somatic rescue of genetic block. Here immunoSEQ multiplex PCR was the method, and the copy in TCRdb shows in-frame clones only, minus some. The sample yields 10,000 to 15,000 clones, roughly two thirds seen once. The CDR3 consists of 14 residues. CDR1 is MNHEY, CDR2 SVGAGI, per germline. V lost 2 bases, J lost 4 bases, and 11 bases lay in between. The sample taken for sequencing was peripheral blood mononuclear cells (PBMCs). The chain has TRBV6-5 and TRBJ1-1; no clear D. This sequence originates from a boy between 10 and 17 years old. CDR3 loop: CASSYGIGSTEAFF. The CDR3 DNA reads TGTGCCAGCAGTTACGGTATAGGCTCCACTGAAGCTTTCTTT.